The TCR beta chain described here comes from a study of blood T cell repertoires in COVID-19. The germline gives CDR1 SGHNT, CDR2 YYREEE (reference sequence). The CDR3 has 19 amino acids. V trimming: 4 bases; J trimming: 3 bases; junction bases outside the gene matches: 13. TCRdb's copy holds only in-frame clones and misses some; the assay was immunoSEQ multiplex PCR. The data show under 300,000 clones, approximately 91% seen once. The chain links TRBV5-4 to TRBJ2-1, with 13 positions matching TRBD2. The sequencing sample was made of PBMCs or T cells enriched from blood (not recorded which). This receptor was obtained from a woman between 40 and 50 years old who had recovered from COVID-19. The CDR3: CASSPGTSGANTFYNEQFF. In DNA, the CDR3 is TGTGCCAGCAGCCCTGGGACTAGCGGGGCCAATACTTTCTACAATGAGCAGTTCTTC.